These 27 T cell receptor beta chains were all obtained from the same sample, sequenced in a study of monozygotic twins with cystic fibrosis. Clones were read by immunoSEQ multiplex PCR, and TCRdb kept only the in-frame ones, dropping some. Counted here are roughly 20,000 clones, approximately 96% occurring once; the ten biggest clones make up under 2.5%. The sequencing input was blood. Receptors were obtained from a woman aged 30 to 39 with cystic fibrosis.

The chain is built from TRBV28 and TRBJ2-5, with D tentatively TRBD1 (6 bases). This CDR3 comprises 15 residues. V was pared by 2 bases and J by 5 bases, with 15 bases between. CDR1 is MDHEN and CDR2 is SYDVKM in the germline V gene. CDR3: CASSLAGVGWETQYF. CDR3 nucleotide sequence: TGTGCCAGCAGTTTAGCAGGGGTCGGGTGGGAGACCCAGTACTTC.

Of note for this clone: The junction does not match germline at one end; this may be a read error. V usage is TRBV18 and J usage is TRBJ1-3; unclear D gene. From germline, CDR1 is KGHSH and CDR2 LQKENI. This CDR3 has 15 amino acids. The CDR3 protein is CVSSPRFVSGNTIYF. CDR3 sequence (DNA): TGTGTCAGCTCACCACGTTTCGTCTCTGGAAACACCATATATTTT. Filled out from reference TRBV18 and TRBJ1-3, the complete variable domain reads NAGVMQNPRHLVRRRGQEARLRCSPMKGHSHVYWYRQLPEEGLKFMVYLQKENIIDESGMPKERFSAEFPKEGPSILRIQQVVRGDSAAYFCVSSPRFVSGNTIYFGEGSWLTVV.

The V and J genes are TRBV2 and TRBJ1-5, with a possible D match to TRBD1 (5 bases). Germline-derived CDR1 and CDR2 are SNHLY and FYNNEI. Trimming left V 2 bases short and J 6 bases short, with 11 bases between. CDR3 length: 14 amino acids. CDR3 sequence: CASSELGRVQPQHF. The DNA of the CDR3 is TGTGCCAGCAGTGAATTGGGCAGGGTTCAGCCCCAGCATTTT.

The rearrangement uses TRBV6-1 and TRBJ1-2, with a tentative D call TRBD1 (6 bases). Germline CDR1 and CDR2: MNHNS and SASEGT. The CDR3 is 14 amino acids. V was trimmed by 6 bases and J by 2 bases, leaving 13 bases between them. The CDR3 is CASRPGVGNYGYTF. In nucleotides, the CDR3 is TGTGCCAGCAGACCAGGGGTTGGCAACTATGGCTACACCTTC.

The chain combines TRBV7-6 with TRBJ2-1; D gene unclear. The V and J ends lost 5 bases and 5 bases respectively, with 13 bases between them. The CDR3 spans 14 residues. Germline CDR1 reads SGHVS; CDR2 reads FNYEAQ. This CDR3 is CASSLSGRNNEQFF. The CDR3 DNA is TGTGCCAGCAGCCTTTCTGGACGGAACAATGAGCAGTTCTTC.

The chain is built from TRBV4-1 and TRBJ2-7; weak D call: TRBD1 (6 bases). From germline, CDR1 is MGHRA and CDR2 YSYEKL. The V end lost 1 base, the J end lost 6 bases, and 13 bases lay between the germline ends. This CDR3 contains 14 residues. The CDR3 loop reads CASSQGLSGVEQYF. CDR3 in DNA: TGCGCCAGCAGCCAAGGTCTGTCAGGGGTCGAGCAGTACTTC.

The chain has TRBV11-2 and TRBJ2-5; 7 bases are shared with TRBD1. The CDR3 extends over 14 amino acids. V trimming: 2 bases; J trimming: 2 bases; junction bases outside the gene matches: 2. Per germline, CDR1 SGHAT and CDR2 FQNNGV. The CDR3 loop reads CASSLSGGQETQYF. The CDR3 nucleotides read TGTGCCAGCAGCTTATCAGGGGGTCAAGAGACCCAGTACTTC.

The V gene is TRBV7-2, the J gene TRBJ2-3; D may be TRBD2 (7 bases). V lost 6 bases and J lost 6, with 16 bases in between. The CDR3 spans 14 residues. Germline CDR1 reads SGHTA; CDR2 reads FQGNSA. The CDR3 sequence: CASSSGRGRDTQYF. CDR3 in DNA: TGTGCCAGCAGTTCTGGGCGGGGGCGCGATACGCAGTATTTT.

The chain has TRBV5-1 and TRBJ1-1, with 7 bases fitting TRBD1. CDR1 is SGHRS and CDR2 is YFSETQ in the germline V gene. Trimming removed 0 bases from V and 0 bases from J; junction bases left unmatched: 8. The length of the CDR3 is 17 residues. CDR3 loop: CASSLVGQGVLNTEAFF. CDR3 DNA sequence: TGCGCCAGCAGCTTGGTTGGGCAGGGGGTCTTGAACACTGAAGCTTTCTTT.

This chain uses TRBV2 with TRBJ1-2, with D uncertain. Trimming stripped 4 bases from V and 5 bases from J, with 11 bases between. The CDR3 runs 13 residues. Germline V CDR1 and CDR2: SNHLY, FYNNEI. CDR3 sequence reads: CASSGASSYGYTF. The CDR3 DNA sequence: TGTGCCAGCAGTGGGGCCAGTTCTTATGGCTACACCTTC.

DNA for the CDR3: TGTGCCAGTAGTCTTGGCGGGGAAGGAAACATTCAGTACTTC. It codes for CASSLGGEGNIQYF. This sequence joins TRBV19 and TRBJ2-4, with D perhaps TRBD2 (6 bases). CDR1 and CDR2 from the germline V gene are LNHDA and SQIVND (reference sequence). The ends were cut back, 5 bases at V and 6 bases at J, with 14 bases in the middle. The CDR3 has 14 residues.

The chain recombines TRBV15 with TRBJ2-5; TRBD1 aligns across 10 bases. There are 15 residues in the CDR3. With 5 bases clipped from V and 1 base from J, the junction kept 4 bases outside the gene matches. In germline, CDR1 is LNHNV, CDR2 YYDKDF (reference sequence). CDR3 amino acids: CATSGRTGGQETQYF. CDR3 bases: TGTGCCACCAGCGGAAGGACAGGGGGCCAAGAGACCCAGTACTTC.

This sequence joins TRBV4-1 and TRBJ1-6; D is unresolved. This CDR3 has 17 amino acids. CDR1 and CDR2 (germline): MGHRA, YSYEKL. V was clipped by 4 bases and J by 2 bases, with 15 bases between them. CDR3 sequence: CASSLSEGVPYNSPLHF. CDR3 coding DNA: TGCGCCAGCAGCCTTAGTGAGGGCGTACCCTATAATTCACCCCTCCACTTT.

This clone has just one count. V gene TRBV6-7 combines with J gene TRBJ2-5; 8 bases are shared with TRBD2. TRBV6-7 is an open reading frame whose function is uncertain. The length of the CDR3 is 17 residues. With 0 bases clipped from V and 5 bases from J, the junction kept 11 bases outside the gene matches. CDR3: CASSYSFPGLVSETQYF. The CDR3 region has the DNA TGTGCCAGCAGTTACTCCTTTCCGGGACTAGTGTCGGAGACCCAGTACTTC.

Points on this clone: Germline is not matched at one junction end, which may reflect a read error. The chain joins TRBV7-7 to TRBJ2-6; D is unclear. This CDR3 region has 15 residues. Per the germline V gene, CDR1 is SSHAT and CDR2 is FNYEAQ (reference sequence). The CDR3 here is CASSPGRSGANVLTF. The CDR3 coding sequence is TGTGCTAGCAGCCCGGGCCGCTCTGGGGCCAACGTCCTGACTTTC.

This clone was seen a single time. V and J are TRBV5-1 and TRBJ1-2; 7 positions agree with TRBD1. From germline, CDR1 is SGHRS and CDR2 YFSETQ. The CDR3 has 13 residues. Losses at the gene ends were 0 bases for V and 6 bases for J; bases not matched to a gene: 2. In DNA form, the CDR3 reads TGCGCCAGCAGCTTGGCAGGGGGAGATGGCTACACCTTC. It codes for CASSLAGGDGYTF.

The rearrangement links TRBV2 to TRBJ2-2; TRBD1 is a possible D gene (5 bases). The germline gives CDR1 SNHLY, CDR2 FYNNEI. Between the trimmed V and J ends, which lost 10 bases and 1 base, there was a span of 10 bases. This CDR3 is built from 13 residues. The CDR3 nucleotides read TGTGCCAACCGACAGCTGAACACCGGGGAGCTGTTTTTT. Translating it yields CANRQLNTGELFF.

Here the CDR3 DNA reads TGTGCCAGCAGCTTCAACTCACCCTCGGATGGCTACACCTTC. Amino acids: CASSFNSPSDGYTF. This chain links TRBV5-4 with TRBJ1-2, with D unclear. Germline loops: CDR1 SGHNT, CDR2 YYREEE (reference sequence). V was clipped by 2 bases and J by 6 bases, with 14 bases between them. This CDR3 is built from 14 residues.

The gene calls are TRBV15 and TRBJ1-6, with unresolved D. The CDR3 extends over 14 amino acids. Trimming left V 0 bases short and J 8 bases short, with 8 bases between. Germline CDR1 is LNHNV and CDR2 is YYDKDF (reference sequence). In nucleotides, the CDR3 is TGTGCCACCAGCAGAGAGGGGATCGATTCACCCCTCCACTTT. This gives the protein CATSREGIDSPLHF.

The chain has TRBV27 and TRBJ1-3; a possible D gene is TRBD1 (5 bases). V gave up 5 bases and J gave up 0 bases, with 8 bases separating them. From germline, CDR1 is MNHEY and CDR2 SMNVEV (reference sequence). This CDR3 is 14 amino acids long. The CDR3 DNA sequence: TGTGCCAGCAGTGGGGGATTCTCTGGAAACACCATATATTTT. Amino acid sequence: CASSGGFSGNTIYF.

V is TRBV6-1 and J is TRBJ1-1; the D is unclear. The germline V gene has CDR1 MNHNS and CDR2 SASEGT. The V end was cut by 7 bases, the J end by 6 bases, with 12 bases between. The CDR3 loop spans 12 amino acids. CDR3 protein: CASTQHRPEAFF. In DNA form, the CDR3 reads TGTGCCAGCACCCAACACCGACCTGAAGCTTTCTTT.

The V call is TRBV28, the J call TRBJ1-4, with no clear D. The CDR3 contains 14 residues. Germline-derived CDR1 and CDR2 are MDHEN and SYDVKM. Between the trimmed V and J ends, which lost 5 bases and 5 bases, there was a span of 12 bases. DNA for the CDR3: TGTGCCAGCAGTCTGGGCTACTCCAATGAAAAACTGTTTTTT. This sequence encodes CASSLGYSNEKLFF.

The V gene is TRBV21-1, the J gene TRBJ1-5; TRBD1, as called in the table, went unchecked against the DNA. TRBV21-1 is a pseudogene locus. The CDR3 has 18 residues. The CDR3 protein is CASSINRTTVDSNQPQHF. The CDR3 region has the DNA TGTGCCAGCAGCATTAATAGGACGACAGTGGATAGCAATCAGCCCCAGCATTTT.

This rearrangement joins TRBV11-2 to TRBJ2-3, with no clear D. Germline CDR1 SGHAT, CDR2 FQNNGV. CDR3 length: 12 residues. V shed 2 bases and J shed 6 bases, with 6 bases lying between them. This chain's CDR3 is CASSLYGDTQYF. The CDR3, as DNA: TGTGCCAGCAGCTTATACGGTGATACGCAGTATTTT.

The V call is TRBV7-9, the J call TRBJ2-5; D is unresolved. Trimming cost V 4 bases and J 1 base, with 7 bases left between them. The CDR3 contains 13 residues. Looked up from germline, CDR1 is SEHNR and CDR2 is FQNEAQ (reference sequence). DNA of the CDR3: TGTGCCAGCAGCTCAAGGGTCCAAGAGACCCAGTACTTC. Protein product: CASSSRVQETQYF.

The chain has TRBV7-6 and TRBJ2-2; the match to TRBD2 covers 13 bases. The germline CDR1 and CDR2 sequences are SGHVS and FNYEAQ. Trimming took 4 bases from V and 6 from J; bases not matched to a gene: 5. The CDR3 is 16 residues long. This CDR3 is CASSSTSGGLAGELFF. Written as DNA, the CDR3 is TGTGCCAGCAGCTCGACTAGCGGGGGGTTGGCCGGGGAGCTGTTTTTT.

The V and J genes are TRBV2 and TRBJ2-1, with 10 bases aligning to TRBD2. The CDR3 consists of 16 residues. The V segment lost 6 bases and the J segment 4 bases; nucleotides outside the gene matches: 9. Germline V CDR1 and CDR2: SNHLY, FYNNEI. The CDR3 sequence: CASRTLAGAKYNEQFF. Here the CDR3 DNA reads TGTGCCAGCAGAACTCTAGCGGGGGCGAAATACAATGAGCAGTTCTTC.